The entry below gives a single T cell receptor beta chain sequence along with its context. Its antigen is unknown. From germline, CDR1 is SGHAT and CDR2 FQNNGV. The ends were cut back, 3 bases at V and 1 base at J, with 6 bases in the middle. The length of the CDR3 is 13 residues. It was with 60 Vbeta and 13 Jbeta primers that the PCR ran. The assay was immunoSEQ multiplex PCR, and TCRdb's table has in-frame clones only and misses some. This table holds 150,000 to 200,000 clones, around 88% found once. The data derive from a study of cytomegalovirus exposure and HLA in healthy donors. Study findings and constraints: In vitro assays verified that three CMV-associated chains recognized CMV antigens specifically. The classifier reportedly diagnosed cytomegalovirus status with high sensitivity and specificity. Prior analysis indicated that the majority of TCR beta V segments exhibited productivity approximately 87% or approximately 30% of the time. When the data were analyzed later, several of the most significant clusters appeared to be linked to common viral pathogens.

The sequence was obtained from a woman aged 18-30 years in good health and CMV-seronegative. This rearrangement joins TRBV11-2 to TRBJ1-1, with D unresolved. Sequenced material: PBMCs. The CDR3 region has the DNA TGTGCCAGCAGCTTGTTAGCGAACACTGAAGCTTTCTTT. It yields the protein CASSLLANTEAFF.